This T cell receptor (beta chain) was sequenced for a study of CD8 T cells in Susac syndrome. While serving as controls, healthy donors were matched for age and sex. Germline V lookup: CDR1 MNHEY, CDR2 SVGEGT. The length of the CDR3 is 15 residues. V was cut by 5 bases and J by 0 bases, with 14 bases left in between. When the RNA was reverse transcribed, random hexamers were used with an input of about 0.5 to 1 ug. TCRdb redid the calling of the immunoSEQ multiplex PCR reads with MiXCR, one entry per CDR3 protein. The table includes some 110,000 distinct CDR3 sequences, more than 90% detected once. Sequenced input: CD4+ T cells from PBMCs. This TCR came from a human donor in good health. The rearrangement joins TRBV6-2 or TRBV6-3 to TRBJ2-7; possible D gene TRBD2, 6 bases. CDR3 bases: TGTGCCAGCAGTACCAGCGGGCTAAGCTCCTACGAGCAGTACTTC. Protein: CASSTSGLSSYEQYF.